A single TCR beta chain is shown here with its context. Antigen unknown. This sample was taken from a study of shared clonotypes between healthy human individuals. Study context: Donor ages ranged 18 to 49 years: a couple of women, a few men. Study findings and constraints: Naive CD4 clonotypes were shared across several donors at about 5%. Naive subsets generally had larger estimated richness than memory subsets.

It was CD45RO-negative cells, positively selected for CCR7, that made up naive CD8 cells, with terminally differentiated effector memory CD45RA+ cells excluded. This table comes from immunoSEQ multiplex PCR, and its TCRdb copy is limited to in-frame clones, with some not included. Here the sample spans 550,000 to 600,000 clones, roughly 98% being singletons. The V gene end was trimmed by 2 bases and the J gene end by 7 bases; junction bases not matched to a gene: 7. Germline loops: CDR1 SGHRS, CDR2 YFSETQ. This CDR3 contains 14 residues. The rearrangement joins TRBV5-1 to TRBJ1-2; TRBD1 agrees at 8 bases. Source material: naive CD8+ T cells sorted from blood. The receptor was derived from a man aged 25 to 45 in good health. CDR3 in amino acids: CASSFGQGVGGYTF. The CDR3 nucleotides are TGCGCCAGCAGCTTTGGACAGGGCGTTGGTGGCTACACCTTC.